This TCR beta chain originates from a study of regulatory T cells in long-lasting Graves disease. On the study more broadly: Newly diagnosed Graves' patients had taken antithyroid drugs under 3 months.

Investigators prepared the TCR beta libraries by applying iRepertoire HTBI primers and Arm-PCR of CDR3 regions. TCRdb ran MiXCR on the multiplex PCR reads and lists one entry per CDR3 protein. The repertoire holds around 230,000 distinct CDR3 sequences, with approximately 20% as singletons. Stated time point: newly diagnosed GD, antithyroid drugs for less than 3 months. Making the TCR library involved RNA that had been extracted from PBMCs. Each patient gave approximately 9.6 milliliters of EDTA-anticoagulated peripheral blood. The sequenced sample was peripheral blood mononuclear cells (PBMCs), obtained at new diagnosis, from a patient treated with antithyroid drugs. The TCR sequence derives from a female donor with Graves disease.

Here the CDR3 reads CASRTQGRHYGYTF. Here the CDR3 DNA reads TGTGCCAGCAGGACGCAGGGGCGACATTATGGCTACACCTTC. This rearrangement joins TRBV28 to TRBJ1-2; a weak D match, TRBD1 (6 bases). Germline V gene lookup returns CDR1 MDHEN and CDR2 SYDVKM. The ends were cut back, 6 bases at V and 5 bases at J, with 16 bases in the middle. The length of the CDR3 is 14 residues.